The sequence of this TCR beta chain was determined in a study of CD8+CD57+ T cells in acquired aplastic anemia. Whoever was chosen for sequencing had shown CD8+CD57+ cell expansion by flow cytometry. Patients uniformly had severe acquired aplastic anemia. Therapy had not been given to patients before blood sampling. This clonotype came up many times. Looked up from germline, CDR1 is MNHEY and CDR2 is SVGAGI. V lost 1 base, J lost 4 bases, and 17 bases lay in between. The CDR3 contains 16 residues. Genomic DNA provided the template from which TCR beta VDJ and CDR3 profiles were obtained. TCRdb analysed the reads with MiXCR anew, one entry per CDR3 protein. This table holds 110,000 or so distinct CDR3 sequences, approximately 50% found once.

Source material: sorted CD4+, CD8+, or CD8+CD57+ T cells (not recorded which) from PBMCs. This chain joins TRBV6-5 and TRBJ2-7; D perhaps matches TRBD1 (5 bases). The receptor's source is a human donor with aplastic anemia. In nucleotides, the CDR3 is TGTGCCAGCAGTTACTGGAGTTCAGGTTCAGGGTACGAGCAGTACTTC. This gives the protein CASSYWSSGSGYEQYF.